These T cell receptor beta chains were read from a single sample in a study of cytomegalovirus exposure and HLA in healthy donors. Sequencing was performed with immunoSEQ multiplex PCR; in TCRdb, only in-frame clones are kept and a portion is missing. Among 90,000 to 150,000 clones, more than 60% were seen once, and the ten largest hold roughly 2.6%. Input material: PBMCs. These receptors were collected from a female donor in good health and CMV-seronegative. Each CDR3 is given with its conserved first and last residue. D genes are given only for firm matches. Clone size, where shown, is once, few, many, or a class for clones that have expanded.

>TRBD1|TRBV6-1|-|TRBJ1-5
CASSLQGVNQPQHF
TGTGCCAGCAGTCTACAGGGGGTGAATCAGCCCCAGCATTTT
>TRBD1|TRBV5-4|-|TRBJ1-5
CASSGDRAEQPQHF
TGTGCCAGCAGCGGGGACAGGGCGGAGCAGCCCCAGCATTTT
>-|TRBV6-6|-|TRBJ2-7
CASASTGTYEQYF
TGTGCCAGCGCCTCGACAGGAACCTACGAGCAGTACTTC
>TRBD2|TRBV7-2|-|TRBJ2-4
CASNIGLAGFNIQYF
TGTGCCAGCAATATCGGACTAGCGGGGTTTAACATTCAGTACTTC
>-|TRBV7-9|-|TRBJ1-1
CASSQTTGSAFF
TGTGCCAGCAGCCAAACCACAGGGTCGGCTTTCTTT
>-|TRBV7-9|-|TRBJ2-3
CASFSSRTDTQYF
TGTGCCAGCTTTTCTAGCCGCACAGATACGCAGTATTTT
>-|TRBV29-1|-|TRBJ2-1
CSVVRDNEQFF
TGCAGCGTTGTTCGGGACAATGAGCAGTTCTTC
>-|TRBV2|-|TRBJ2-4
CASSESLLAKNIQYF
TGTGCCAGCAGTGAGTCTTTACTAGCCAAAAACATTCAGTACTTC
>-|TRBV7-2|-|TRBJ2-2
CASTRDTLTGELFF
TGTGCCAGCACCCGGGACACTCTCACCGGGGAGCTGTTTTTT
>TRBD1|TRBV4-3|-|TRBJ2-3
CASSQDTGVADTQYF
TGCGCCAGCAGCCAAGATACAGGGGTGGCAGATACGCAGTATTTT
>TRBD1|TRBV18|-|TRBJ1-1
CASSPDRGRNTEAFF
TGTGCCAGCTCACCAGACAGGGGGCGAAACACTGAAGCTTTCTTT
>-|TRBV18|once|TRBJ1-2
CASSPGQISNYGYTF
TGTGCCAGCTCACCAGGACAGATCTCTAACTATGGCTACACCTTC
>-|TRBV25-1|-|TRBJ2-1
CASSRPWGDYNEQFF
TGTGCCAGCAGTCGCCCCTGGGGGGACTACAATGAGCAGTTCTTC
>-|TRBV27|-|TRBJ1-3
CASSPTGLGDGNTIYF
TGTGCCAGCAGCCCAACAGGGTTAGGGGACGGAAACACCATATATTTT
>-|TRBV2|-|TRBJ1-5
CASGHDRQSNQPQHF
TGTGCCAGTGGACACGACAGGCAAAGCAATCAGCCCCAGCATTTT
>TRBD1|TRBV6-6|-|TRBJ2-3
CASGWTGDPDTQYF
TGTGCCAGCGGGTGGACAGGGGATCCGGATACGCAGTATTTT
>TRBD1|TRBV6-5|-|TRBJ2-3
CASSYDRAADTQYF
TGTGCCAGCAGTTACGACAGGGCAGCAGATACGCAGTATTTT